The TCR beta chain described here comes from a study of PD-1 blockade in mismatch repair-deficient tumors. Using immunoSEQ multiplex PCR, the repertoire was profiled, and TCRdb retains in-frame clones only, with some absent. The sample includes about 130,000 clones, roughly 86% of them seen just once. The CDR3 contains 12 residues. CDR1 and CDR2 (germline): SGHVS, FNYEAQ. The germline V and J ends were trimmed by 1 base and 8 bases, with 6 bases remaining between them. This sequence was found in an adult with mismatch repair-deficient cancer. The chain combines TRBV7-6 with TRBJ2-1, with D uncertain. The material sequenced was peripheral blood, taken just under 74 weeks after starting pembrolizumab. As DNA, the CDR3 is TGTGCCAGCAGCTTAGGGGATGATGAGCAGTTCTTC. This gives the protein CASSLGDDEQFF.